Below, 19 T cell receptor beta chains from the same sample are listed, as sequenced in a study of blood T cell repertoires in COVID-19. This table comes from immunoSEQ multiplex PCR, and its TCRdb copy is limited to in-frame clones, with some not included. Altogether more than 100,000 clones are present, approximately 87% being singletons, with the ten largest covering 10% to 15%. Source material: peripheral blood. All receptors come from a human donor in a cohort sampled during active or convalescent COVID-19.

J is TRBJ1-5 and V is TRBV6-6; 7 nucleotides line up with TRBD1. Trimming removed 6 bases from V and 5 bases from J; junction bases left unmatched: 7. Germline CDR1 is MNHNY and CDR2 is SVGAGI (reference sequence). This CDR3 has 14 amino acids. CDR3 loop: CASRRQGGHQPQHF. CDR3 nucleotides: TGTGCCAGCAGACGACAGGGTGGTCATCAGCCCCAGCATTTT.

The rearrangement links TRBV6-5 to TRBJ1-1; 10 bases line up with TRBD1. The ends lost 5 bases at V and 6 bases at J; junction bases unmatched: 6. The V gene's germline CDR1 is MNHEY and CDR2 SVGAGI. This CDR3 is 14 amino acids long. The CDR3 sequence is CASSRDRGLSEAFF. As DNA, the CDR3 is TGTGCCAGCAGTAGAGACAGGGGGCTCTCTGAAGCTTTCTTT.

This clone was detected only once. The chain links TRBV19 to TRBJ1-5, with TRBD1 identical over 8 bases. CDR3 length: 13 amino acids. CDR1 and CDR2 (germline): LNHDA, SQIVND (reference sequence). Trimming at V came to 8 bases and at J to 4 bases, leaving 4 bases not matched to a gene. The CDR3: CASAGTGNQPQHF. CDR3 in DNA: TGTGCCAGTGCCGGGACAGGAAATCAGCCCCAGCATTTT.

V and J are TRBV3-1 (or the pseudogene TRBV3-2) and TRBJ2-3, with TRBD2 as a possible D gene (6 bases). Germline CDR1 is LGHDT and CDR2 is YNNKEL (reference sequence). The CDR3 spans 16 residues. The V end lost 2 bases, the J end lost 0 bases, and 12 bases lay between the germline ends. The CDR3 here is CASSQRPGLSTDTQYF. CDR3 nucleotide sequence: TGTGCCAGCAGCCAACGACCGGGACTGAGCACAGATACGCAGTATTTT.

The CDR3 protein is CASSFGREETQYF. DNA of the CDR3: TGTGCCAGCAGTTTCGGTCGGGAAGAGACCCAGTACTTC. J is TRBJ2-5 and V is TRBV7-3; D is undetermined. This CDR3 comprises 13 residues. Germline V gene lookup returns CDR1 SGHTA and CDR2 FQGTGA. Trimming stripped 6 bases from V and 3 bases from J, with 11 bases between.

This sequence joins TRBV7-2 and TRBJ2-3; tentatively, D is TRBD2 (5 bases). Trimming removed 1 base at V and 1 base at J, with 12 bases between. CDR1 SGHTA and CDR2 FQGNSA come from the germline V gene. The CDR3 extends over 16 amino acids. The CDR3 nucleotides read TGTGCCAGCAGCTTAGGAGGTGGACTGGGCACAGATACGCAGTATTTT. Its protein is CASSLGGGLGTDTQYF. Combining the CDR3 with reference TRBV7-2 and TRBJ2-3 gives the whole variable domain GAGVSQSPSNKVTEKGKDVELRCDPISGHTALYWYRQSLGQGLEFLIYFQGNSAPDKSGLPSDRFSAERTGGSVSTLTIQRTQQEDSAVYLCASSLGGGLGTDTQYFGPGTRLTVL.

This chain links TRBV11-2 with TRBJ2-3, with TRBD2 matching 9 bases. The V gene's germline CDR1 is SGHAT and CDR2 FQNNGV. This CDR3 comprises 15 residues. With V trimmed by 5 bases and J by 4 bases, 7 bases remained unmatched. The DNA of the CDR3 is TGTGCCAGCAGCACCTTAGCGGGGGAGCCAGATACGCAGTATTTT. Translation gives CASSTLAGEPDTQYF.

The genes are TRBV5-1 and TRBJ1-6; maybe TRBD1 (6 bases). Trimming shortened V by 4 bases and J by 5 bases, and 13 bases separated the two germline ends. CDR3 size: 15 residues. In germline, CDR1 is SGHRS, CDR2 YFSETQ. In DNA form, the CDR3 reads TGCGCCAGCAGCATAGGACAGTTCGATAATTCACCCCTCCACTTT. This codes for CASSIGQFDNSPLHF.

As regards this clone: Germline is not matched at one junction end, which may reflect a read error. V is TRBV7-6 and J is TRBJ2-3; D might be TRBD2 (6 bases). The CDR3 contains 12 residues. Germline V gene data show CDR1 as SGHVS and CDR2 as FNYEAQ. The CDR3 spells CASSSPGLPLRF. CDR3 DNA: TGTGCCAGCAGCTCGCCGGGACTGCCCCTCCGTTTT. Full variable domain (outside the CDR3, taken from reference TRBV7-6 and TRBJ2-3): GAGVSQSPRYKVTKRGQDVALRCDPISGHVSLYWYRQALGQGPEFLTYFNYEAQQDKSGLPNDRFSAERPEGSISTLTIQRTEQRDSAMYRCASSSPGLPLRFGPGTRLTVL.

The CDR3 nucleotides read TGCGCCAGCAGCATCCTCGGGACAGGAGGACTAGAGCAGTACTTC. It encodes CASSILGTGGLEQYF. V usage is TRBV5-1 and J usage is TRBJ2-7, with 8 bases identical to TRBD1. Germline V gives CDR1 SGHRS, CDR2 YFSETQ. V was pared by 4 bases and J by 7 bases, with 13 bases of the junction left unmatched. There are 15 residues in the CDR3.

There are a few counts of this clone. The V gene is TRBV19, the J gene TRBJ1-2, with unresolved D. From germline, CDR1 is LNHDA and CDR2 SQIVND (reference sequence). The CDR3 runs to 13 residues. V shed 5 bases and J shed 4 bases, with 11 bases lying between them. The chain's CDR3 is CASSASFGYGYTF. The CDR3 DNA reads TGTGCCAGTAGTGCCAGTTTTGGCTATGGCTACACCTTC.

The rearrangement links TRBV10-1 to TRBJ2-2, with a weak D call TRBD1 (6 bases). The germline V gene encodes CDR1 WNHNN and CDR2 SYGVQD (reference sequence). This CDR3 has 12 amino acids. The V end lost 6 bases, the J end lost 6 bases, and 8 bases lay between the germline ends. The CDR3 DNA is TGCGCCAGCAGCGGACAGCCCGGGGAGCTGTTTTTT. Translated, it gives CASSGQPGELFF.

The V gene is TRBV9, the J gene TRBJ1-6, with a weak D call TRBD1 (6 bases). V lost 3 bases, J lost 9 bases, and 22 bases lay in between. Germline loops: CDR1 SGDLS, CDR2 YYNGEE. This CDR3 region has 17 residues. The CDR3 bases are TGTGCCAGCAGCGAGGGATCGGGAGGGGGGCAAGGTTCACCCCTCCACTTT. Amino acid sequence: CASSEGSGGGQGSPLHF.

This clone has only a few counts. This chain links TRBV2 with TRBJ1-5, with 8 positions matching TRBD1. After removal of 6 bases from V and 4 bases from J, the junction contained 8 bases not matched to a gene. Germline lookup yields CDR1 SNHLY and CDR2 FYNNEI. This CDR3 is built from 15 residues. Written as DNA, the CDR3 is TGTGCCAGCAGGAAGGGACAGGAGGGAAATCAGCCCCAGCATTTT. This codes for CASRKGQEGNQPQHF.

This chain uses TRBV9 with TRBJ2-5; 9 bases align to TRBD1. This CDR3 comprises 15 residues. Germline lookup yields CDR1 SGDLS and CDR2 YYNGEE. After removal of 1 base from V and 3 bases from J, the junction contained 4 bases not matched to a gene. This chain's CDR3 is CASSVRQGVKETQYF. The CDR3 bases are TGTGCCAGCAGCGTACGACAGGGGGTAAAAGAGACCCAGTACTTC.

The J gene is TRBJ1-2, the V gene TRBV18, with 7 bases identical to TRBD1. The CDR3 runs 15 residues. Looked up from germline, CDR1 is KGHSH and CDR2 is LQKENI. After removal of 1 base from V and 1 base from J, the junction contained 3 bases not matched to a gene. The CDR3 coding sequence is TGTGCCAGCTCACCACAGGGGACAGATAACTATGGCTACACCTTC. Its protein is CASSPQGTDNYGYTF.

The rearrangement uses TRBV7-2 and TRBJ1-5; TRBD1 is a possible D gene (6 bases). The V gene lost 5 bases and the J gene lost 4 bases, with 15 bases spanning the gap. The CDR3 length is 15 residues. Germline V lookup: CDR1 SGHTA, CDR2 FQGNSA. This CDR3 reads CASSPRGQRNQPQHF. CDR3 coding DNA: TGTGCCAGCAGCCCACGCGGACAGCGGAATCAGCCCCAGCATTTT.

This chain uses TRBV27 with TRBJ1-5; the match to TRBD1 covers 8 bases. This CDR3 comprises 15 residues. With V trimmed by 7 bases and J by 4 bases, 9 bases remained unmatched. CDR1 and CDR2 from the germline V gene are MNHEY and SMNVEV (reference sequence). The CDR3 is CASTPGGSGNQPQHF. The CDR3 nucleotides read TGTGCCAGCACCCCAGGGGGCTCGGGTAATCAGCCCCAGCATTTT.

The chain has TRBV9 and TRBJ2-5; D might be TRBD2 (7 bases). The CDR3 length is 17 residues. Trimming left V 0 bases short and J 4 bases short, with 19 bases between. Germline V gene lookup returns CDR1 SGDLS and CDR2 YYNGEE. The CDR3 nucleotides are TGTGCCAGCAGCGTAGACGTTAGGAGGGGGGGCCGAGAGACCCAGTACTTC. Protein: CASSVDVRRGGRETQYF.